This TCR beta chain is from a study of blood T cell repertoires in COVID-19. Study-wide background: The cDNA or gDNA used as material had been derived from T cells, B-cell-depleted T cells, or PBMCs.

Libraries were prepared by immunoSEQ multiplex PCR; TCRdb keeps only in-frame clonotypes and omits some of them. Of some 270,000 clones detected, around 82% appear once; the ten largest clones hold around 3.7%. V lost 6 bases and J lost 3, with 11 bases in between. The germline gives CDR1 MNHEY, CDR2 SVGAGI. The CDR3 is 13 amino acids. V is TRBV6-5 and J is TRBJ2-5, with a weak D call TRBD2 (6 bases). The sequencing sample was made of PBMCs or T cells enriched from blood (not recorded which). The receptor was derived from a man aged 45-65 years who had recovered from COVID-19. CDR3 sequence (DNA): TGTGCCAGCAGCCCGGAGGGCGAAGAGACCCAGTACTTC. Translating it yields CASSPEGEETQYF.